This note documents a single T cell receptor (beta chain) sequence. Its antigen remains unidentified. Germline V gene sequence: CDR1 LNHDA, CDR2 SQIVND (reference sequence). The CDR3 has 14 amino acids. Germline trimming cut 3 bases from V and 9 bases from J; bases unmatched to any gene: 8. This entry comes from a study of shared clonotypes between healthy human individuals. Notes on the study in general: In a handful of donors, around 5% of naive CD4 clonotypes appeared in common.

In the authors' workflow: In the immunoSEQ data, sequences were junction-only and lacked quality scores, so filtering differed. The method was immunoSEQ multiplex PCR; TCRdb's version includes in-frame clones alone and lacks a portion of them. That table furnishes V, J and clone size, whereas the DNA furnished D and trimming. Counted here are roughly 1,600,000 clones, approximately 98.5% occurring once; the ten biggest clones make up over 0.3%. Sequenced sample: naive CD4+ T cells sorted from blood. Subset specified: CD45RA+ positively selected. The receptor was derived from a man aged 25 to 40 in good health. V gene TRBV19 combines with J gene TRBJ2-1, with 7 bases identical to TRBD1. CDR3 sequence: CASSIYTGVPEQFF. The CDR3 DNA sequence: TGTGCCAGTAGTATTTACACAGGGGTCCCTGAGCAGTTCTTC. Combining the CDR3 with reference TRBV19 and TRBJ2-1 gives the whole variable domain DGGITQSPKYLFRKEGQNVTLSCEQNLNHDAMYWYRQDPGQGLRLIYYSQIVNDFQKGDIAEGYSVSREKKESFPLTVTSAQKNPTAFYLCASSIYTGVPEQFFGPGTRLTVL.